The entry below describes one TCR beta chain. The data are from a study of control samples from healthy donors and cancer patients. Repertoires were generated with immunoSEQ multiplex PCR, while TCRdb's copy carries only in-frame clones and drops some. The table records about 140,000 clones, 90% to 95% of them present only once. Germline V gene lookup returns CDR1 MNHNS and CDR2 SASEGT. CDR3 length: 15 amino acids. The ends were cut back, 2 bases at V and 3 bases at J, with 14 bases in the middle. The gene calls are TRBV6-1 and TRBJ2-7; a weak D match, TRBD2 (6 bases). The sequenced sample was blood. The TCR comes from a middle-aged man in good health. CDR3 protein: CASSEWLAAVYEQYF. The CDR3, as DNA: TGTGCCAGCAGTGAATGGTTAGCGGCGGTCTACGAGCAGTACTTC.